Listed here are 11 T cell receptor beta chains from one sample, sequenced in a study of OX40 agonist ivuxolimab in advanced cancers. Method: immunoSEQ multiplex PCR; TCRdb's copy keeps in-frame clones and lacks some. The repertoire holds some 11,000 clones, with approximately 84% as singletons. Sequences were derived from CD4+ or CD8+ T cells sorted from blood, sampled in a trial of the OX40 agonist ivuxolimab. The source is an adult with an advanced solid tumor such as melanoma, head and neck, liver or kidney cancer.

This chain connects TRBV6-1 to TRBJ2-5; 10 bases are shared with TRBD2. With 0 bases clipped from V and 6 bases from J, the junction kept 4 bases outside the gene matches. Germline V gene sequence: CDR1 MNHNS, CDR2 SASEGT. There are 15 residues in the CDR3. In nucleotides, the CDR3 is TGTGCCAGCAGTGAAGCCCCTAGCGGGGGTAAGACCCAGTACTTC. This encodes CASSEAPSGGKTQYF.

The chain uses TRBV6-1 and TRBJ1-2; D is unclear. V was clipped by 7 bases and J by 2 bases, with 11 bases between them. The CDR3 has 13 residues. CDR1 and CDR2 from the germline V gene are MNHNS and SASEGT. In nucleotides, the CDR3 is TGTGCCAGCAAGGACTTGGGGAACTATGGCTACACCTTC. This gives the protein CASKDLGNYGYTF.

The V gene is TRBV5-1, the J gene TRBJ2-1, with 10 bases matching TRBD2. The CDR3 covers 16 residues. Germline V gives CDR1 SGHRS, CDR2 YFSETQ. The junction had 8 bases not matched to a gene; V was cut back by 4 bases and J by 4 bases. Here the CDR3 reads CASSPDSGGQYNEQFF. DNA of the CDR3: TGCGCCAGCAGCCCGGATAGCGGGGGGCAATACAATGAGCAGTTCTTC.

The rearrangement links TRBV13 to TRBJ2-7, with D unclear. Trimming left V 5 bases short and J 6 bases short, with 17 bases between. This CDR3 is 14 amino acids long. Germline CDR1 and CDR2: PRHDT and FYEKMQ (reference sequence). In DNA, the CDR3 is TGTGCCAGCAGCCAGACGGAACCTATTAGCGAGCAGTACTTC. It specifies CASSQTEPISEQYF.

The V and J genes are TRBV6-4 and TRBJ2-2; D possibly matches TRBD1 or TRBD2 (6 bases each). CDR3 size: 16 residues. The germline V and J ends were trimmed by 0 bases and 3 bases, with 11 bases remaining between them. Germline assignment: CDR1 MRHNA and CDR2 SNTAGT. The CDR3 nucleotides are TGTGCCAGCAGTGACTCAGGGGGGCCGGACACCGGGGAGCTGTTTTTT. This codes for CASSDSGGPDTGELFF.

J is TRBJ1-2 and V is TRBV6-1; maybe TRBD1 (5 bases). Germline CDR1 is MNHNS and CDR2 is SASEGT. The CDR3 is made up of 15 amino acids. Between the trimmed V and J ends, which lost 3 bases and 6 bases, there was a span of 17 bases. The CDR3 DNA sequence: TGTGCCAGCAGTGAGGCCGGTGGGGGGGGAGATGGCTACACCTTC. Its translation: CASSEAGGGGDGYTF.

This clone has a handful of counts. The rearrangement joins TRBV5-5 to TRBJ1-1; D remains unclear. The CDR3 runs 14 residues. V gave up 2 bases and J gave up 0 bases, with 8 bases separating them. Per germline, CDR1 SGHKS and CDR2 YYEKEE (reference sequence). CDR3 nucleotide sequence: TGTGCCAGCAGCTTATCGGCTCTGAACACTGAAGCTTTCTTT. Translating gives CASSLSALNTEAFF.

The rearrangement links TRBV27 to TRBJ2-3; TRBD1 agrees at 11 bases. Germline V lookup: CDR1 MNHEY, CDR2 SMNVEV (reference sequence). This CDR3 region has 16 residues. V was pared by 5 bases and J by 6 bases, with 10 bases of the junction left unmatched. CDR3 nucleotides: TGTGCCAGCAGTCCCCAGGACAGGGGGCGCCTGGATACGCAGTATTTT. Translated, it gives CASSPQDRGRLDTQYF.

V is TRBV6-5 and J is TRBJ1-2, with 7 bases fitting TRBD1. CDR1 is MNHEY and CDR2 is SVGAGI in the germline V gene. The trim removed 4 bases at V and 0 bases at J, leaving 5 bases unmatched. The CDR3 has 15 amino acids. CDR3 loop: CASSLSGGTNYGYTF. The CDR3 region has the DNA TGTGCCAGCAGTTTGTCAGGGGGAACTAACTATGGCTACACCTTC.

This chain connects TRBV5-1 to TRBJ2-4; 9 nucleotides line up with TRBD1. After removal of 2 bases from V and 0 bases from J, the junction contained 3 bases not matched to a gene. CDR1 and CDR2 from the germline V gene are SGHRS and YFSETQ. This CDR3 comprises 16 residues. This CDR3 reads CASSFRTGEAKNIQYF. For the CDR3, the DNA is TGCGCCAGCAGCTTTAGGACAGGGGAAGCCAAAAACATTCAGTACTTC.

The chain employs TRBV9 and TRBJ1-5; possible D gene TRBD1, 5 bases. CDR3 length equals 14 residues. Germline CDR1 SGDLS, CDR2 YYNGEE. Trimming shortened V by 2 bases and J by 2 bases, and 8 bases separated the two germline ends. DNA for the CDR3: TGTGCCAGCAGCGTGGGGGTTGGCAATCAGCCCCAGCATTTT. The encoded protein is CASSVGVGNQPQHF.